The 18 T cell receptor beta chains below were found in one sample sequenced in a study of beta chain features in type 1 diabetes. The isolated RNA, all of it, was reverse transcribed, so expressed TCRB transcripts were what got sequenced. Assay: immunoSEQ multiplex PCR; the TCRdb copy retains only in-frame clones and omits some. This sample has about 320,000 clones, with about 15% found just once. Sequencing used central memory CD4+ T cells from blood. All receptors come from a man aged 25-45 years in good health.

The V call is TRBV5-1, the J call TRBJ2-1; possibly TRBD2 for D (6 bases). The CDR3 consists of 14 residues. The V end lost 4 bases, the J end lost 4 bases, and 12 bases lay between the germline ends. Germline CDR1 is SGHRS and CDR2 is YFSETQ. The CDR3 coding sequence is TGCGCCAGCAGCCAAGATGGAGGGTACAATGAGCAGTTCTTC. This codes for CASSQDGGYNEQFF. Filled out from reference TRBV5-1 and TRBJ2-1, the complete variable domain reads KAGVTQTPRYLIKTRGQQVTLSCSPISGHRSVSWYQQTPGQGLQFLFEYFSETQRNKGNFPGRFSGRQFSNSRSEMNVSTLELGDSALYLCASSQDGGYNEQFFGPGTRLTVL.

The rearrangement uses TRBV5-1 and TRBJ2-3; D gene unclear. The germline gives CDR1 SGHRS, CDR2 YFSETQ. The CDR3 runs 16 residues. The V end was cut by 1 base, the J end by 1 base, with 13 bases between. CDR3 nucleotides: TGCGCCAGCAGCTTGCCCGCTGACGGTGGCACAGATACGCAGTATTTT. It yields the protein CASSLPADGGTDTQYF.

This CDR3 is CASSLDRDVGQYF. DNA of the CDR3: TGTGCCAGCAGCTTAGACAGGGACGTTGGGCAGTACTTC. The chain carries TRBV11-2 and TRBJ2-7, with D perhaps being TRBD1 or TRBD2 (5 bases each). The germline gives CDR1 SGHAT, CDR2 FQNNGV. CDR3 length equals 13 residues. The V and J ends lost 0 bases and 9 bases respectively, with 12 bases between them. Full variable domain (outside the CDR3, taken from reference TRBV11-2 and TRBJ2-7): EAGVAQSPRYKIIEKRQSVAFWCNPISGHATLYWYQQILGQGPKLLIQFQNNGVVDDSQLPKDRFSAERLKGVDSTLKIQPAKLEDSAVYLCASSLDRDVGQYFGPGTRLTVT.

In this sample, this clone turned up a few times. The CDR3: CASSKEPRGTAKNIQYF. The CDR3 DNA follows: TGTGCCAGCAGCAAAGAGCCGAGGGGAACGGCCAAAAACATTCAGTACTTC. V usage is TRBV21-1 and J usage is TRBJ2-4. TRBV21-1 constitutes a pseudogene. This CDR3 has 17 residues.

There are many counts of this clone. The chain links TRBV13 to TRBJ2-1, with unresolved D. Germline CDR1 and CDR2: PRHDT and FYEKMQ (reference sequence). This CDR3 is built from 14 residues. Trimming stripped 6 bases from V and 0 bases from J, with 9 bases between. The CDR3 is CASRKLNSYNEQFF. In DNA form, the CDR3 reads TGTGCCAGCAGGAAGTTGAACTCCTACAATGAGCAGTTCTTC.

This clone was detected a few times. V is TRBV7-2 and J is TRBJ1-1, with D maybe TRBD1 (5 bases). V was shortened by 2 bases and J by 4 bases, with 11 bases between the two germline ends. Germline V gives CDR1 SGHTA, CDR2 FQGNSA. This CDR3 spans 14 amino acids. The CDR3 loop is CASSLPTGATEAFF. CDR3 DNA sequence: TGTGCCAGCAGCTTACCCACTGGGGCCACTGAAGCTTTCTTT. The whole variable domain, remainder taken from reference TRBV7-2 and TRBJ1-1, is GAGVSQSPSNKVTEKGKDVELRCDPISGHTALYWYRQSLGQGLEFLIYFQGNSAPDKSGLPSDRFSAERTGGSVSTLTIQRTQQEDSAVYLCASSLPTGATEAFFGQGTRLTVV.

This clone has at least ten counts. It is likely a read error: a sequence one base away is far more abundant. The CDR3 here is CASTEGAGEGYTF. CDR3 bases: TGTGCCAGCACGGAGGGGGCGGGGGAGGGCTACACCTTC. The rearrangement uses TRBV6-1 and TRBJ1-2, with 7 bases identical to TRBD1. The CDR3 is made up of 13 amino acids. J lost 8 bases, V lost 7 bases, and 10 bases had no gene match. Germline loops: CDR1 MNHNS, CDR2 SASEGT.

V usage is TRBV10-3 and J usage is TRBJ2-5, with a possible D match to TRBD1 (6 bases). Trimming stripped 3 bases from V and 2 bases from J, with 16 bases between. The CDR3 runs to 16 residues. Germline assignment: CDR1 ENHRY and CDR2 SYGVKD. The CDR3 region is CAISEGNRALQETQYF. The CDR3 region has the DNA TGTGCCATCAGTGAAGGCAACAGGGCCTTACAAGAGACCCAGTACTTC.

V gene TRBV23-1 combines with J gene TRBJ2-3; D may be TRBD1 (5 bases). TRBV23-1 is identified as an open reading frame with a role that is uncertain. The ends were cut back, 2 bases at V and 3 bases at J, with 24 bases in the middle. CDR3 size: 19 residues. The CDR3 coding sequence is TGCGCCAGCAGTCAAACAAGTCGCGAGCATCAGGGTTGGACAGATACGCAGTATTTT. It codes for CASSQTSREHQGWTDTQYF.

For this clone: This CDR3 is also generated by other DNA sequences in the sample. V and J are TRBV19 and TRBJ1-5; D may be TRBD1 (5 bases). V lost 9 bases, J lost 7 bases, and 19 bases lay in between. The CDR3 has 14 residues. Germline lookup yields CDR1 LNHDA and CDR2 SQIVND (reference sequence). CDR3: CASRYRDRDQPQHF. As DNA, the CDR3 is TGTGCCAGCCGTTACCGGGACCGGGACCAGCCCCAGCATTTT.

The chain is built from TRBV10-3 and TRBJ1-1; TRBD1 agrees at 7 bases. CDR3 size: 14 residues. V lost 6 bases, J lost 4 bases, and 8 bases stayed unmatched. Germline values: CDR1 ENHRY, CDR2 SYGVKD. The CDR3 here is CAIRQEGARTEAFF. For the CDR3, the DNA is TGTGCCATCAGGCAGGAGGGGGCTCGCACTGAAGCTTTCTTT.

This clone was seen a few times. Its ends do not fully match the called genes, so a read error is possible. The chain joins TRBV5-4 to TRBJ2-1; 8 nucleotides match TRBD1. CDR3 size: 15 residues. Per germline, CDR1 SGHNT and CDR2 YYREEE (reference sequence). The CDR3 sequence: CASSQHPGQDSEQFF. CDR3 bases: TGCGCCAGCAGCCAGCACCCGGGACAGGACAGTGAGCAGTTCTTC. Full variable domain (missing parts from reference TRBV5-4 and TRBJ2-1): ETGVTQSPTHLIKTRGQQVTLRCSSQSGHNTVSWYQQALGQGPQFIFQYYREEENGRGNFPPRFSGLQFPNYSSELNVNALELDDSALYLCASSQHPGQDSEQFFGPGTRLTVL.

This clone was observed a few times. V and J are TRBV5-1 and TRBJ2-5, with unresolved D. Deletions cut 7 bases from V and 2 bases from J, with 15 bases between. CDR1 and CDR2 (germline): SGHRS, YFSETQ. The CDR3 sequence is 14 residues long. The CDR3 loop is CASHTGYKQETQYF. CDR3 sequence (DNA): TGCGCCAGCCACACCGGCTACAAACAAGAGACCCAGTACTTC.

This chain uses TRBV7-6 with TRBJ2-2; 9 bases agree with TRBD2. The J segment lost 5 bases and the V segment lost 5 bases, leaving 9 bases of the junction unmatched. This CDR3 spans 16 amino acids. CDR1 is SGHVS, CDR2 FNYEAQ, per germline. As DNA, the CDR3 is TGTGCCAGCAGCCCCCGGGGAGCGGGGGGTACCGGGGAGCTGTTTTTT. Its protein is CASSPRGAGGTGELFF. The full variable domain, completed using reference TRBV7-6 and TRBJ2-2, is GAGVSQSPRYKVTKRGQDVALRCDPISGHVSLYWYRQALGQGPEFLTYFNYEAQQDKSGLPNDRFSAERPEGSISTLTIQRTEQRDSAMYRCASSPRGAGGTGELFFGEGSRLTVL.

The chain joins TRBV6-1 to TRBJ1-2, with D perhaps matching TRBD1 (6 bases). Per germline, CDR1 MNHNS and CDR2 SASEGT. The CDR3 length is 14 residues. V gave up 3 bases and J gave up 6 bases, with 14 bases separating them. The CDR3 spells CASSDPGTYNGYTF. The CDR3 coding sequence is TGTGCCAGCAGTGATCCCGGGACATACAATGGCTACACCTTC.

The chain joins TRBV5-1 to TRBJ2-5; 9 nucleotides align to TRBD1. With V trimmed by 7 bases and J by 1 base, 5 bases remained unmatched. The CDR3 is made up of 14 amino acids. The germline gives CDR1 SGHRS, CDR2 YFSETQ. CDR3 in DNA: TGCGCCAGCCGGGACAGGGTTCGCCAAGAGACCCAGTACTTC. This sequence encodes CASRDRVRQETQYF.

The CDR3 nucleotides read TGTGCCAGCAGCCAGACACTAGCGGGGGGAGCTTTCTCCTACGAGCAGTACTTC. Encoded protein: CASSQTLAGGAFSYEQYF. This rearrangement joins TRBV4-2 to TRBJ2-5; TRBD2 matches 12 bases. The J call may be mistaken, given a closer DNA end match to TRBJ2-7. Germline CDR1 reads LGHNA; CDR2 reads YNFKEQ. CDR3 length: 18 residues.

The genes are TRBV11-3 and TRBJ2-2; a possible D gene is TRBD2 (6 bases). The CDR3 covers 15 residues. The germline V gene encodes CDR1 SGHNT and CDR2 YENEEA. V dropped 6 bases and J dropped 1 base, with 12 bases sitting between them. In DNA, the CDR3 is TGTGCCAGCAGATTCGGGGGAAGGAACACCGGGGAGCTGTTTTTT. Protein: CASRFGGRNTGELFF.